The TCR beta chain described here comes from a study of molecular identifiers for immune sequencing clone quantification. Study conclusions and caveats: Clones exceeding 20 RNA copies carried over 97% of effector molecules but under 1% of naive-cell molecules. Detectable among approximately 1 million naive cells, according to reports, was Jurkat TCR RNA spiked in from one cell.

This CDR3 contains 15 residues. Germline-derived CDR1 and CDR2 are SGHRS and YFSETQ. The authors built bulk TCR libraries by previously described methods with listed TCR primers. TCRdb reprocessed the PCR reads via MiXCR and lists one record per CDR3 protein. The sample consists of 300,000 to 400,000 distinct CDR3 sequences, about 23% of them appearing once. This clonotype was detected only once. What it binds is not known. At one end, the junction sequence differs from germline, possibly due to a read error. This sequence was found in a human donor in good health. Some libraries in this study had Jurkat cell RNA spiked in. The sequenced sample consisted of naive CD8+ T cells from blood, with Jurkat cell RNA spiked in. Subset noted: FACS-sorted CD8+CD4-CCR7+CD45RA+ naive T cells. The chain carries TRBV5-1 and TRBJ2-3; a weak D match, TRBD1 (7 bases). In DNA form, the CDR3 reads TGCGCCAGCAGCTTGCTACAGGGCGGGACAGATTCGCAGTATTTT. It yields the protein CASSLLQGGTDSQYF.